The 29 T cell receptor beta chains reported below all come from one sample, sequenced in a study of cytomegalovirus exposure and HLA in healthy donors (dated by TCRdb to 2016 to 2017). To prepare the library, the immunoSEQ multiplex PCR assay was applied. The multiplex PCR relied on a mix of 60 forward primers for TCR Vbeta segments and 13 reverse primers for TCR Jbeta segments. Not all clones reach the TCRdb copy of this immuneACCESS table, which keeps in-frame sequences only. Checked studies attribute under half of the gap to unresolved V genes and leave the rest unexplained. In all, the sample holds 100,000 to 150,000 clones, and roughly four fifths of those were seen once. The leading ten clones occupy approximately 10% of the sample. The source material was PBMCs. The receptors were gathered from a male donor in good health and CMV-seropositive.

The chain recombines TRBV7-2 with TRBJ2-7; 8 bases align to TRBD1. Trimming at V came to 6 bases and at J to 7 bases, leaving 17 bases not matched to a gene. Germline CDR1 is SGHTA and CDR2 is FQGNSA. This CDR3 has 16 amino acids. The CDR3: CASSRDSAGGFREQYF. In nucleotides, the CDR3 is TGTGCCAGCAGTCGAGATAGCGCAGGGGGCTTTCGGGAGCAGTACTTC.

This clone was counted once. The chain carries TRBV9 and TRBJ2-5; 9 positions match TRBD2. Judging by the DNA end, TRBJ2-7 fits better; the J call may be wrong. This CDR3 region has 13 residues. CDR1 is SGDLS, CDR2 YYNGEE, per germline. CDR3 sequence (DNA): TGTGCCAGAATAGCGGGAGACCTCTACGAGCAGTACTTC. This sequence encodes CARIAGDLYEQYF.

The chain links TRBV15 to TRBJ2-3; no clear D. The CDR3 is made up of 12 amino acids. CDR1 and CDR2 from the germline V gene are LNHNV and YYDKDF (reference sequence). Trimming took off 1 base at V and 6 bases at J, with 5 bases between the two ends. The CDR3 protein is CATSRVSDTQYF. In DNA, the CDR3 is TGTGCCACCAGCAGAGTGAGCGATACGCAGTATTTT.

This clone has a single count. The chain joins TRBV18 to TRBJ2-5; 7 bases line up with TRBD1. The CDR3 runs 15 residues. The trim removed 2 bases at V and 11 bases at J, leaving 14 bases unmatched. Per the germline V gene, CDR1 is KGHSH and CDR2 is LQKENI. CDR3 in amino acids: CASSPRDRRVGEQYF. For the CDR3, the DNA is TGTGCCAGCTCACCAAGGGACAGAAGGGTAGGGGAGCAGTACTTC.

This sequence joins TRBV28 and TRBJ1-2; 8 bases fit TRBD1. J was trimmed by 4 bases and V by 4 bases; bases with no gene match: 5. In germline, CDR1 is MDHEN, CDR2 SYDVKM. The CDR3 extends over 14 amino acids. The CDR3 region has the DNA TGTGCCAGCAGTTCGACAGGGGAAGGCTATGGCTACACCTTC. Translating gives CASSSTGEGYGYTF.

The V gene is TRBV12-2, the J gene TRBJ2-7; the table gives TRBD2 as D, unverified against the DNA. TRBV12-2 is labeled a pseudogene. This CDR3 spans 15 amino acids. CDR3 loop: CASRLTGGSGPEQYF. The CDR3 nucleotides read TGTGCAAGTCGCTTAACGGGTGGGTCGGGTCCCGAGCAGTACTTC.

In nucleotides, the CDR3 is TGTGCCAGCAGCGGGGCCGGCGGCCCCTACGAGCAGTACTTC. Protein product: CASSGAGGPYEQYF. The V and J genes are TRBV5-5 and TRBJ2-7, with D perhaps matching TRBD1 (5 bases). Trimming stripped 4 bases from V and 2 bases from J, with 13 bases between. The length of the CDR3 is 14 residues. Per the germline V gene, CDR1 is SGHKS and CDR2 is YYEKEE (reference sequence).

V and J are TRBV14 and TRBJ1-2; no firm D call. The CDR3 covers 17 residues. Germline loops: CDR1 SGHDN, CDR2 FVKESK. Trimming left V 0 bases short and J 7 bases short, with 21 bases between. This CDR3 is CASSQETRQVVFSGYTF. The CDR3 bases are TGTGCCAGCAGCCAAGAAACAAGGCAGGTTGTTTTTTCTGGCTACACCTTC.

The chain recombines TRBV7-2 with TRBJ1-2; possibly TRBD1 for D (5 bases). The length of the CDR3 is 13 residues. The ends were cut back, 1 base at V and 8 bases at J, with 11 bases in the middle. CDR1 and CDR2 (germline): SGHTA, FQGNSA. The CDR3 sequence is CASSLVRAGGYTF. The DNA for the CDR3 is TGTGCCAGCAGCTTAGTTCGGGCAGGGGGCTACACCTTC.

This clone has only a few counts. V and J are TRBV27 and TRBJ2-7; TRBD2 aligns across 10 bases. In germline, CDR1 is MNHEY, CDR2 SMNVEV (reference sequence). Trimming at V came to 2 bases and at J to 6 bases, leaving 10 bases not matched to a gene. The CDR3 is 16 residues long. The chain's CDR3 is CASSLRPSGSLGEQYF. The CDR3 DNA sequence: TGTGCCAGCAGTTTACGACCTAGCGGGAGTTTAGGCGAGCAGTACTTC.

The chain links TRBV9 to TRBJ1-2; 7 bases align to TRBD1. The germline V gene encodes CDR1 SGDLS and CDR2 YYNGEE. This CDR3 has 15 amino acids. V lost 3 bases to trimming and J lost 0 bases; unmatched junction nucleotides: 5. DNA of the CDR3: TGTGCCAGCAGCGGAGACAGGGAAGCTAACTATGGCTACACCTTC. Its protein product is CASSGDREANYGYTF. Drawing the rest from reference TRBV9 and TRBJ1-2, the complete variable domain is DSGVTQTPKHLITATGQRVTLRCSPRSGDLSVYWYQQSLDQGLQFLIQYYNGEERAKGNILERFSAQQFPDLHSELNLSSLELGDSALYFCASSGDREANYGYTFGSGTRLTVV.

The chain has TRBV10-3 and TRBJ2-5, with D perhaps matching TRBD2 (5 bases). The CDR3 contains 17 residues. V lost 5 bases to trimming and J lost 1 base, with 20 bases between them. The germline CDR1 and CDR2 sequences are ENHRY and SYGVKD. CDR3 residues: CAISPGPVEESQETQYF. The CDR3 DNA is TGTGCCATCAGTCCCGGTCCGGTGGAGGAAAGCCAAGAGACCCAGTACTTC.

CDR3: CASSVPTGVLEQPQHF. CDR3 in DNA: TGTGCCAGTAGTGTCCCCACAGGGGTCTTAGAACAGCCCCAGCATTTT. The chain recombines TRBV19 with TRBJ1-5, with 7 bases matching TRBD1. V shed 5 bases, J shed 7 bases, and the junction held 14 bases outside the gene matches. Looked up from germline, CDR1 is LNHDA and CDR2 is SQIVND (reference sequence). The CDR3 runs to 16 residues.

The V and J genes are TRBV6-5 and TRBJ1-4; the D gene is possibly TRBD1 (6 bases). The germline V gene has CDR1 MNHEY and CDR2 SVGAGI. The CDR3 totals 14 residues. V was pared by 8 bases and J by 6 bases, with 16 bases between. The CDR3 coding sequence is TGTGCCAGCGCCTCCGGGACATTTTATGAAAAACTGTTTTTT. It is translated as CASASGTFYEKLFF.

CDR3 DNA sequence: TGTGCCAGCATCTCCCTAGCGGTACCTAGCACAGATACGCAGTATTTT. Residues: CASISLAVPSTDTQYF. The J gene is TRBJ2-3, the V gene TRBV27, with 7 bases that match TRBD2. The CDR3 has 16 residues. The V and J ends lost 7 bases and 0 bases, in that order; junction bases with no gene match: 10. Germline lookup yields CDR1 MNHEY and CDR2 SMNVEV (reference sequence).

Comment on this clone: Other DNA sequences within the sample encode an identical CDR3. This rearrangement joins TRBV19 to TRBJ1-1, with 8 bases fitting TRBD1. This CDR3 has 14 residues. Looked up from germline, CDR1 is LNHDA and CDR2 is SQIVND (reference sequence). Trimming took 5 bases from V and 4 from J; bases not matched to a gene: 6. For the CDR3, the DNA is TGTGCCAGTAGTCCTACAGGGGGGGGCACTGAAGCTTTCTTT. Encoded protein: CASSPTGGGTEAFF.

The chain employs TRBV27 and TRBJ2-2; 7 bases fit TRBD1. Germline V gene data show CDR1 as MNHEY and CDR2 as SMNVEV (reference sequence). The V gene end was trimmed by 5 bases and the J gene end by 4 bases; junction bases not matched to a gene: 19. The CDR3 loop spans 19 amino acids. The CDR3 reads CASSPPRPGQAGVTGELFF. The CDR3 nucleotides read TGTGCCAGCAGTCCACCCCGACCCGGACAGGCCGGTGTCACCGGGGAGCTGTTTTTT.

V usage is TRBV5-8 and J usage is TRBJ1-5; 7 bases agree with TRBD1. The V gene end was trimmed by 1 base and the J gene end by 0 bases; junction bases not matched to a gene: 7. This CDR3 contains 17 residues. Germline V gene data show CDR1 as SGHTS and CDR2 as YDEGEE. The CDR3 sequence: CASSLQGGRGSNQPQHF. CDR3 bases: TGTGCCAGCAGCTTGCAGGGGGGACGTGGTAGCAATCAGCCCCAGCATTTT.

This chain uses TRBV9 with TRBJ2-3; D unresolved. Trimming removed 5 bases at V and 1 base at J, with 8 bases between. The CDR3 consists of 13 residues. From germline, CDR1 is SGDLS and CDR2 YYNGEE. The CDR3 coding sequence is TGTGCCAGCAGTAGTCAAGGCACAGATACGCAGTATTTT. Translating it yields CASSSQGTDTQYF.

The genes are TRBV11-2 and TRBJ2-5; D not resolved. The CDR3 extends over 15 amino acids. V gave up 3 bases and J gave up 2 bases, with 13 bases separating them. Germline V gene data show CDR1 as SGHAT and CDR2 as FQNNGV. This CDR3 is CASSFFTALQETQYF. CDR3 DNA sequence: TGTGCCAGCAGCTTCTTTACAGCTCTTCAAGAGACCCAGTACTTC. The variable domain in full, completed from reference TRBV11-2 and TRBJ2-5, reads EAGVAQSPRYKIIEKRQSVAFWCNPISGHATLYWYQQILGQGPKLLIQFQNNGVVDDSQLPKDRFSAERLKGVDSTLKIQPAKLEDSAVYLCASSFFTALQETQYFGPGTRLLVL.

V is TRBV4-3 and J is TRBJ2-3; D is possibly TRBD2 (6 bases). This CDR3 spans 18 amino acids. CDR1 and CDR2 from the germline V gene are LGHNA and YSLEER. V was clipped by 1 base and J by 0 bases, with 17 bases between them. The CDR3 here is CASSQVAVMSGSTDTQYF. For the CDR3, the DNA is TGCGCCAGCAGCCAAGTTGCCGTCATGAGCGGGAGCACAGATACGCAGTATTTT.

The DNA for the CDR3 is TGTGCCAGCAGCTTAGTGGTATTCGGGGGGCGAGGGGAAGGCTACACCTTC. Residues: CASSLVVFGGRGEGYTF. This rearrangement joins TRBV11-2 to TRBJ1-2; possible D gene TRBD1, 6 bases. Germline values: CDR1 SGHAT, CDR2 FQNNGV. Trimming left V 1 base short and J 8 bases short, with 23 bases between. The CDR3 runs 17 residues.

V gene TRBV4-1 combines with J gene TRBJ2-1; TRBD1 is a possible D gene (5 bases). Trimming cost V 0 bases and J 6 bases, with 18 bases left between them. Germline V CDR1 and CDR2: MGHRA, YSYEKL. The length of the CDR3 is 17 residues. CDR3 nucleotides: TGCGCCAGCAGCCAAGATATGGGGCTCCTCCCGATCAATGAGCAGTTCTTC. Protein product: CASSQDMGLLPINEQFF.

In DNA form, the CDR3 reads TGTGCCAGCAGCCCAGGGGGTAGGGGGGAGACCCAGTACTTC. It specifies CASSPGGRGETQYF. The chain joins TRBV7-2 to TRBJ2-5; TRBD1 agrees at 7 bases. The CDR3 runs to 14 residues. The germline CDR1 and CDR2 sequences are SGHTA and FQGNSA. V was pared by 5 bases and J by 5 bases, with 8 bases of the junction left unmatched.

The chain employs TRBV11-2 and TRBJ2-2; D is uncertain. V lost 5 bases and J 3 bases, leaving 10 bases between the germline ends. CDR1 is SGHAT, CDR2 FQNNGV, per germline. The length of the CDR3 is 14 residues. CDR3 DNA sequence: TGTGCCAGCAGCCGAACCACTCACACCGGGGAGCTGTTTTTT. It specifies CASSRTTHTGELFF.

The chain employs TRBV18 and TRBJ2-1; no clear D gene. Trimming shortened V by 0 bases and J by 4 bases, and 4 bases separated the two germline ends. The CDR3 consists of 13 residues. The germline CDR1 and CDR2 sequences are KGHSH and LQKENI. The CDR3 spells CASSPPRYNEQFF. The CDR3 nucleotides are TGTGCCAGCTCACCACCGCGGTACAATGAGCAGTTCTTC.

CDR3 DNA sequence: TGTGCCAGCAGCGCTCACAGTGACACCGGGGAGCTGTTTTTT. It yields the protein CASSAHSDTGELFF. The chain recombines TRBV7-9 with TRBJ2-2, with D uncertain. Germline V gene sequence: CDR1 SEHNR, CDR2 FQNEAQ (reference sequence). The length of the CDR3 is 14 residues. V was cut by 5 bases and J by 3 bases, with 10 bases left in between.

This rearrangement joins TRBV7-2 to TRBJ2-7; the D gene is possibly TRBD2 (5 bases). The CDR3 spans 14 residues. The ends were cut back, 3 bases at V and 3 bases at J, with 12 bases in the middle. Germline assignment: CDR1 SGHTA and CDR2 FQGNSA. The CDR3 DNA sequence: TGTGCCAGCAGCTTCGGTACGGGGTACTACGAGCAGTACTTC. Translated, it gives CASSFGTGYYEQYF.

The chain combines TRBV29-1 with TRBJ2-7; 9 nucleotides align to TRBD1. After removal of 5 bases from V and 1 base from J, the junction contained 3 bases not matched to a gene. The CDR3 is made up of 13 amino acids. Germline values: CDR1 SQVTM, CDR2 ANQGSEA. CDR3 DNA: TGCAGCGTTATGGACAGGGGTTCCTACGAGCAGTACTTC. Protein product: CSVMDRGSYEQYF.